These 9 T cell receptor beta chains share one sample of origin, sequenced in a study of neurological immune-mediated disorders. Noted time point: technical triplicate 2. TCRdb re-called the 5' RACE reads through MiXCR, storing one row per CDR3 protein. Of about 32,000 distinct CDR3 sequences listed, about an eighth are singletons. Sequenced material: CD4+ T cells from blood. The receptors derive from a female donor with HTLV-1-associated myelopathy (HAM/TSP).

This clonotype has a count of ten or more. J is TRBJ2-5 and V is TRBV20-1, with 11 bases matching TRBD2. This CDR3 is 14 amino acids long. Germline values: CDR1 DFQATT, CDR2 SNEGSKA (reference sequence). Unmatched junction bases numbered 8, after V lost 6 bases and J lost 5 bases. This CDR3 reads CSAKLAGVRETQYF. As DNA, the CDR3 is TGCAGTGCAAAACTAGCGGGGGTGCGGGAGACCCAGTACTTC.

This clonotype was seen at least ten times. This chain connects TRBV12-3 or TRBV12-4 to TRBJ1-2; no clear D. This CDR3 region has 13 residues. V lost 2 bases and J lost 4, with 8 bases in between. The CDR3 protein is CASSLNQAYGYTF. Here the CDR3 DNA reads TGTGCCAGCAGTTTAAATCAGGCCTATGGCTACACCTTC.

This clonotype showed up many times. The chain links TRBV5-6 to TRBJ2-3; D is ambiguous. V was cut by 0 bases and J by 2 bases, with 16 bases left in between. Germline lookup yields CDR1 SGHDT and CDR2 YYEEEE. The CDR3 consists of 17 residues. CDR3 in amino acids: CASSLAGWAASTDTQYF. Here the CDR3 DNA reads TGTGCCAGCAGCTTGGCCGGTTGGGCGGCTTCCACAGATACGCAGTATTTT.

Note on this clonotype: Mismatch with germline at one junction end may stem from a read error. The J gene is TRBJ2-1, the V gene TRBV29-1; the D gene could be TRBD1 or TRBD2 (6 bases each). The CDR3 extends over 15 amino acids. Germline loops: CDR1 SQVTM, CDR2 ANQGSEA. This CDR3 reads CSVAEGGRSYNEQLF. CDR3 DNA: TGCAGCGTTGCGGAGGGGGGCCGCTCCTACAATGAGCAGTTATTC.

In its sample, this clonotype was seen many times. V gene TRBV11-2 combines with J gene TRBJ2-5; perhaps TRBD2 as D (5 bases). The CDR3 contains 15 residues. V lost 1 base and J 2 bases, leaving 11 bases between the germline ends. The germline V gene encodes CDR1 SGHAT and CDR2 FQNNGV. This CDR3 reads CASSLVGAEQETQYF. In DNA, the CDR3 is TGTGCCAGCAGCTTAGTCGGAGCGGAACAAGAGACCCAGTACTTC.

In this sample, this clonotype is medium-sized (0.01 to 0.1%). The chain couples TRBV6-5 to TRBJ1-2; the D gene is possibly TRBD1 (6 bases). V was cut by 2 bases and J by 7 bases, with 11 bases left in between. The CDR3 has 13 amino acids. Germline V CDR1 and CDR2: MNHEY, SVGAGI. CDR3 sequence: CASSYGDISGYTF. Here the CDR3 DNA reads TGTGCCAGCAGTTACGGGGACATTAGTGGCTACACCTTC.

There are many counts of this clonotype. The chain is built from TRBV6-5 and TRBJ2-1; D unresolved. This CDR3 region has 13 residues. V was trimmed by 2 bases and J by 2 bases, leaving 4 bases between them. Germline CDR1 reads MNHEY; CDR2 reads SVGAGI. The CDR3 nucleotides read TGTGCCAGCAGTTACCGTCCCTACAATGAGCAGTTCTTC. Translated: CASSYRPYNEQFF.

This clonotype appeared many times. V is TRBV5-1 and J is TRBJ2-7; 8 nucleotides line up with TRBD1. CDR1 is SGHRS, CDR2 YFSETQ, per germline. The CDR3 sequence is 14 residues long. V lost 4 bases to trimming and J lost 2 bases; unmatched junction nucleotides: 5. The CDR3 region is CASSRTGPTYEQYF. DNA of the CDR3: TGCGCCAGCAGCAGGACAGGGCCGACCTACGAGCAGTACTTC.

This clonotype was observed at least ten times. The chain uses TRBV5-1 and TRBJ1-5; D remains ambiguous. In germline, CDR1 is SGHRS, CDR2 YFSETQ. The length of the CDR3 is 13 residues. Between the trimmed V and J ends, which lost 5 bases and 4 bases, there was a span of 10 bases. The CDR3 bases are TGCGCCAGCAGGGAGACCACAAATCAGCCCCAGCATTTT. Translating gives CASRETTNQPQHF.